Listed below are T cell receptor beta chains from one sample, sequenced in a study of shared clonotypes between healthy human individuals. Produced via immunoSEQ multiplex PCR; TCRdb's table is partial and in-frame only. This table holds around 370,000 clones, 96% found once. Sequencing used memory CD8+ T cells sorted from blood. All receptors derive from a man between 25 and 39 years old in good health. Each CDR3 is given with its conserved first and last residue. Fields, in order: J gene, V gene, CDR3 protein.

TRBJ2-7 | TRBV28 | CASSSGTSFYEQYF
TRBJ2-5 | TRBV28 | CASSSPTGPQETQYF
TRBJ2-3 | TRBV2 | CASSDLSTEDTQYF
TRBJ1-5 | TRBV19 | CASGSQTLSNQPQHF
TRBJ1-5 | TRBV28 | CASSLWDANQPQHF
TRBJ2-5 | TRBV5-1 | CASSWSRELTVSETQYF
TRBJ1-2 | TRBV10-3 | CAISPGLLRDGYTF
TRBJ2-7 | TRBV5-1 | CASSSSRGSGFYEQYF
TRBJ1-1 | TRBV20-1 | CSARADRSAFF
TRBJ2-5 | TRBV28 | CATHRGEQETQYF
TRBJ2-5 | TRBV10-3 | CAIARGKTQETQYF
TRBJ1-2 | TRBV5-1 | CASSLGTVNYGYTF
TRBJ2-4 | TRBV5-1 | CASSFYSNLAKNIQYF
TRBJ2-5 | TRBV28 | CASRKTSAQVGTQYF
TRBJ2-7 | TRBV28 | CASYRDSSYEQYF
TRBJ2-7 | TRBV19 | CASSIDGTSGYEQYF
TRBJ1-6 | TRBV14 | CASSQANRVLGSSPLHF
TRBJ2-1 | TRBV29-1 | CSVGYGGRAYEQFF
TRBJ2-1 | TRBV28 | CASRARPYYNEQFF
TRBJ1-5 | TRBV7-9 | CASSLVGTGNQPQHF
TRBJ2-7 | TRBV5-1 | CASRRHDRDGYEQYF
TRBJ2-1 | TRBV7-2 | CASSLGPGLAGLNEQFF
TRBJ2-7 | TRBV29-1 | CSVSGTGRSEQYF
TRBJ1-4 | TRBV27 | CASSVGTGAGEKLFF
TRBJ2-1 | TRBV6-8 | CASSYPSTNSYNEQFF
TRBJ2-5 | TRBV30 | CAWSGRETQYF
TRBJ2-2 | TRBV27 | CASSHRQGNTGELFF
TRBJ1-3 | TRBV15 | CATSREVPNTIYF
TRBJ2-3 | TRBV7-3 | CASSPLAGGSTDTQYF
TRBJ1-5 | TRBV1 | CTSSQDGTGWDHSNQPQHF
TRBJ1-5 | TRBV5-4 | CASSLDSQPQHF
TRBJ2-7 | TRBV7-3 | CASSLRRYEQYF
TRBJ2-2 | TRBV10-3 | CAITAGTMVTGELFF
TRBJ2-5 | TRBV30 | CAWNAGIVGETQYF
TRBJ2-3 | TRBV7-2 | CASSPTAGQGLTDTQYF
TRBJ2-2 | TRBV5-3 | CAAHTTGELFF
TRBJ2-2 | TRBV5-4 | CASSLVQGALTGELFF
TRBJ2-3 | TRBV5-8 | CASSGLALSEDTQYF
TRBJ1-1 | TRBV28 | CASSAGAVYGLNTEAFF